Listed here are 12 T cell receptor beta chains from one sample, sequenced in a study of blood T cell repertoires in COVID-19. Method: immunoSEQ multiplex PCR; TCRdb's copy keeps in-frame clones and lacks some. The sample contains 200,000 to 300,000 clones, 84% of which appear only once. Sequences were obtained from peripheral blood. The source is a man aged 50 or older with acute or convalescent COVID-19.

This clone was seen a single time. Here the CDR3 DNA reads TGTGCCAGGCCTTTTAAACAGGGGGCTACCTACGAGCAGTACTTC. Translated: CARPFKQGATYEQYF. This chain joins TRBV9 and TRBJ2-7; 9 nucleotides agree with TRBD1. Germline loops: CDR1 SGDLS, CDR2 YYNGEE. J was trimmed by 2 bases and V by 8 bases; bases with no gene match: 11. The CDR3 sequence is 15 residues long.

This chain joins TRBV27 and TRBJ1-1; TRBD1 might be the D (5 bases). CDR3 length: 16 amino acids. The germline V and J ends were trimmed by 7 bases and 4 bases, with 22 bases remaining between them. Germline lookup yields CDR1 MNHEY and CDR2 SMNVEV (reference sequence). The CDR3 loop reads CASTPWGGRRGTEAFF. DNA of the CDR3: TGTGCCAGCACCCCTTGGGGGGGTAGGAGGGGCACTGAAGCTTTCTTT.

CDR3 coding DNA: TGTGCCAGCAGACAGACTTATGGCTACACCTTC. This gives the protein CASRQTYGYTF. This chain connects TRBV19 to TRBJ1-2; weak D call: TRBD1 (5 bases). Germline-derived CDR1 and CDR2 are LNHDA and SQIVND (reference sequence). The CDR3 runs to 11 residues. V was shortened by 9 bases and J by 5 bases, with 10 bases between the two germline ends.

V gene TRBV9 combines with J gene TRBJ1-1; possible D gene TRBD1, 5 bases. The CDR3 length is 15 residues. With 0 bases removed from V and 1 base from J, the gap between germline ends came to 10 bases. The germline gives CDR1 SGDLS, CDR2 YYNGEE. Written as DNA, the CDR3 is TGTGCCAGCAGCGTAGCATCCCAGGGGAACACTGAAGCTTTCTTT. Its translation: CASSVASQGNTEAFF.

This clone was seen more than once but under ten times. The V and J genes are TRBV5-1 and TRBJ1-6, with 7 positions matching TRBD1. Trimming at V came to 7 bases and at J to 6 bases, leaving 10 bases not matched to a gene. This CDR3 contains 15 residues. Germline V gene lookup returns CDR1 SGHRS and CDR2 YFSETQ. CDR3 bases: TGCGCCAGCTCCAGTGGGGGACAGACTAATTCACCCCTCCACTTT. Its translation: CASSSGGQTNSPLHF.

This sequence joins TRBV19 and TRBJ1-1; TRBD1 aligns across 12 bases. V dropped 6 bases and J dropped 0; count of bases not matched to a gene: 2. Germline V gene data show CDR1 as LNHDA and CDR2 as SQIVND (reference sequence). The CDR3 sequence is 15 residues long. The CDR3 DNA follows: TGTGCCAGTAGGGGACAGGGGGCTTTGAACACTGAAGCTTTCTTT. This codes for CASRGQGALNTEAFF.

The chain combines TRBV30 with TRBJ1-5; D is undetermined. The germline CDR1 and CDR2 sequences are GTSNPN and SVGIG (reference sequence). The length of the CDR3 is 14 residues. V shed 0 bases and J shed 4 bases, with 10 bases lying between them. In nucleotides, the CDR3 is TGTGCCTGGAGTGTCGGGTCAGATAATCAGCCCCAGCATTTT. This translates into CAWSVGSDNQPQHF.

The chain links TRBV13 to TRBJ2-5; 10 bases agree with TRBD2. V was clipped by 4 bases and J by 2 bases; unmatched bases: 4. This CDR3 is 15 amino acids long. The germline V gene encodes CDR1 PRHDT and CDR2 FYEKMQ (reference sequence). CDR3 residues: CASSSRTSGQETQYF. The CDR3 region has the DNA TGTGCCAGCAGCTCGAGGACTAGCGGACAAGAGACCCAGTACTTC.

As concerns this clone: Other DNA sequences of this sample code for an identical CDR3. The chain combines TRBV27 with TRBJ2-1; 7 bases map to TRBD1. This CDR3 is 13 amino acids long. Germline CDR1 MNHEY, CDR2 SMNVEV (reference sequence). V was pared by 3 bases and J by 4 bases, with 0 bases of the junction left unmatched. The CDR3 region is CASSLTGYNEQFF. DNA for the CDR3: TGTGCCAGCAGTTTGACAGGGTACAATGAGCAGTTCTTC.

This chain connects TRBV5-1 to TRBJ2-7, with TRBD2 matching over 7 bases. The CDR3 is 16 residues long. The germline V gene has CDR1 SGHRS and CDR2 YFSETQ. J was trimmed by 3 bases and V by 4 bases; bases with no gene match: 13. The CDR3 DNA reads TGCGCCAGCAGCAGCACGGGGGGTATGGCCGTCTACGAGCAGTACTTC. It encodes CASSSTGGMAVYEQYF.

CDR3 region: CASSRQVPVNQPQHF. The CDR3 nucleotides read TGTGCCAGCAGTCGACAGGTTCCCGTAAATCAGCCCCAGCATTTT. The V and J genes are TRBV5-6 and TRBJ1-5; TRBD1 is a possible D gene (6 bases). The CDR3 consists of 15 residues. Germline assignment: CDR1 SGHDT and CDR2 YYEEEE. Trimming stripped 5 bases from V and 4 bases from J, with 16 bases between.

J is TRBJ2-7 and V is TRBV5-4, with 9 bases fitting TRBD1. Germline lookup yields CDR1 SGHNT and CDR2 YYREEE (reference sequence). This CDR3 has 14 residues. V lost 1 base and J lost 5; bases outside the gene matches: 4. The CDR3 sequence is CASSLIGDRDEQYF. CDR3 bases: TGTGCCAGCAGCTTGATCGGGGACAGGGACGAGCAGTACTTC.